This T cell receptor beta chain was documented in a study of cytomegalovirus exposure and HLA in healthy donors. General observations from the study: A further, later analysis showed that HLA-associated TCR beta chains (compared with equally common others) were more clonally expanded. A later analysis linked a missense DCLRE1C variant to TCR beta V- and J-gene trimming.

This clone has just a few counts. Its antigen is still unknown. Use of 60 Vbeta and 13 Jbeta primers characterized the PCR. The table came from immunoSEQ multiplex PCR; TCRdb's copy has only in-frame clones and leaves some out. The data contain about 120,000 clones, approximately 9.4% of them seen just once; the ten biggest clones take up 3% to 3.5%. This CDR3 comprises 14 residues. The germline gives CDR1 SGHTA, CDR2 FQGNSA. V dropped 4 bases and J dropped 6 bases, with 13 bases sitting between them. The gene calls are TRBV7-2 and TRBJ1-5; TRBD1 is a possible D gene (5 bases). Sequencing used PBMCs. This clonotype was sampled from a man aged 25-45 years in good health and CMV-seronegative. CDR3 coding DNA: TGTGCCAGCAGCTCAGGGCCCCCTCCTCAGCCCCAGCATTTT. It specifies CASSSGPPPQPQHF.